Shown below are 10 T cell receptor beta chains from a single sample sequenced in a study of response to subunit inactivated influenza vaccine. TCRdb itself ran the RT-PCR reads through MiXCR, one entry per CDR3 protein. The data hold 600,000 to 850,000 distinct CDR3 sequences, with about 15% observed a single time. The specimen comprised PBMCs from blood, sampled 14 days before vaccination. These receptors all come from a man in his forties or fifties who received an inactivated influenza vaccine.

The CDR3 loop reads CASTLALSTDTQYF. The CDR3 nucleotides read TGTGCCAGCACTCTAGCGCTAAGCACAGATACGCAGTATTTT. V and J are TRBV7-2 and TRBJ2-3; D is possibly TRBD2 (6 bases). Germline V gene lookup returns CDR1 SGHTA and CDR2 FQGNSA. The V and J ends lost 7 bases and 0 bases respectively, with 11 bases between them. The CDR3 has 14 residues.

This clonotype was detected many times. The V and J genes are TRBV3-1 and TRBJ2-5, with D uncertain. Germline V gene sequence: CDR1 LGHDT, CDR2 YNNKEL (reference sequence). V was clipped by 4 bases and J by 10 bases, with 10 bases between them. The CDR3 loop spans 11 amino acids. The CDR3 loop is CASSPDVVQYF. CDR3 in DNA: TGTGCCAGCAGCCCCGACGTAGTCCAGTACTTC.

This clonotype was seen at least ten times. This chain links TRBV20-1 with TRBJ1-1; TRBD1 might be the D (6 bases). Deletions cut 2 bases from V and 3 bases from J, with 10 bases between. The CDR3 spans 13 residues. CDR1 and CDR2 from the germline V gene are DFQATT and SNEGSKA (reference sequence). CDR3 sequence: CSARTGSYTEAFF. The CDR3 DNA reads TGCAGTGCTAGAACAGGGTCGTACACTGAAGCTTTCTTT.

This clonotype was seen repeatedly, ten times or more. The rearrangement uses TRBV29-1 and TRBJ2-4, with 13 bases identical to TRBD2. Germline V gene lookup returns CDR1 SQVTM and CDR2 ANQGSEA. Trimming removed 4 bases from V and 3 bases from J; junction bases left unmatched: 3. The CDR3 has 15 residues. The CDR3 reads CSVGLAGGGKNIQYF. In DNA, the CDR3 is TGCAGCGTTGGACTAGCGGGAGGAGGCAAAAACATTCAGTACTTC.

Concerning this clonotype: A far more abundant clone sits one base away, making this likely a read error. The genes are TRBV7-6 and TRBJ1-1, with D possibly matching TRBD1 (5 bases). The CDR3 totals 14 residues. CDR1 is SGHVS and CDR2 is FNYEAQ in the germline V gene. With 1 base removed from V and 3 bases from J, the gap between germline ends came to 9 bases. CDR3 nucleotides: TGTGCCAGCAGCTTAGGACAGATGGACACTGAAGCTTTCTTT. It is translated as CASSLGQMDTEAFF.

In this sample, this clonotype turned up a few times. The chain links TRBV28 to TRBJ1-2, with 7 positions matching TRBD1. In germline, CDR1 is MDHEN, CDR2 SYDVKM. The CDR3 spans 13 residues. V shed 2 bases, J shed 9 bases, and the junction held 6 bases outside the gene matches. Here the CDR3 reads CASSLDRASSYTF. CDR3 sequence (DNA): TGTGCCAGCAGTTTAGACAGGGCTAGCAGCTACACCTTC.

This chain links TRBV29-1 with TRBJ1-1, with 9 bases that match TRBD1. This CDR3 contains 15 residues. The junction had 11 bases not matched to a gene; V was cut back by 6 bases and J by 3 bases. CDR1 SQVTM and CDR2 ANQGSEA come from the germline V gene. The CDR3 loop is CSVVRTGGAYTEAFF. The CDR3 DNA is TGCAGCGTGGTGCGAACAGGGGGCGCGTACACTGAAGCTTTCTTT.

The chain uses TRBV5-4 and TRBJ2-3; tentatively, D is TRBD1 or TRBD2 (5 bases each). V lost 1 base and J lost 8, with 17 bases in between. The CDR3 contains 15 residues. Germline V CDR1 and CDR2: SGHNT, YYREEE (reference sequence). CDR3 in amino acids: CASSLTGLPVATQYF. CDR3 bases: TGTGCCAGCAGCTTGACAGGACTGCCCGTGGCTACGCAGTATTTT.

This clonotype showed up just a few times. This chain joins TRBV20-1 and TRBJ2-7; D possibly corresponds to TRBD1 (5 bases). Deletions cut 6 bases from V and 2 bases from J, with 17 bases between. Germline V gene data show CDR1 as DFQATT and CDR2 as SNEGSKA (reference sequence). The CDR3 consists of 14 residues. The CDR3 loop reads CSARNRILPYEQYF. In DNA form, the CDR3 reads TGCAGTGCCAGGAACAGGATTCTCCCCTACGAGCAGTACTTC.

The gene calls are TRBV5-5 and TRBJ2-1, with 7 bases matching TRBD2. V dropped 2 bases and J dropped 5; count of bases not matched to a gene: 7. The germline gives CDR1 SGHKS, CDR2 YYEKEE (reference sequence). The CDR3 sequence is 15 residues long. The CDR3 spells CASSFRLADNNEQFF. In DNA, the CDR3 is TGTGCCAGCAGCTTCCGGCTAGCGGACAACAATGAGCAGTTCTTC.